These 11 T cell receptor beta chains were sequenced from one sample in a study of T-cell memory formation after mild COVID-19. TCRdb re-called the 5' RACE reads with MiXCR, one entry per CDR3 protein. Altogether 300,000 to 350,000 distinct CDR3 sequences are present, roughly a fifth being singletons, with the ten largest covering around a fifth. The sample was PBMCs or a T cell subset sorted from them (not recorded which). The receptors originated from a young man who had mild COVID-19 (a few samples of this study predate the infection). Cell type and time point are not known.

This clonotype was observed a few times. The chain is built from TRBV11-2 and TRBJ1-2; D is unresolved. The germline gives CDR1 SGHAT, CDR2 FQNNGV. This CDR3 comprises 13 residues. Trimming removed 5 bases at V and 10 bases at J, with 17 bases between. The chain's CDR3 is CASSNRAHGDYTF. The CDR3 nucleotides read TGTGCCAGCAGCAATCGGGCCCATGGCGACTACACCTTC.

This clonotype was seen many times. The chain has TRBV29-1 and TRBJ2-7; TRBD1 is a possible D gene (6 bases). Germline lookup yields CDR1 SQVTM and CDR2 ANQGSEA. Trimming left V 5 bases short and J 3 bases short, with 17 bases between. This CDR3 has 14 amino acids. This CDR3 reads CSVIRDTPLYEQYF. The CDR3 nucleotides read TGCAGCGTTATCCGGGACACCCCCCTCTACGAGCAGTACTTC.

This clonotype occurred many times. The chain employs TRBV12-3 or TRBV12-4 and TRBJ2-3, with 11 nucleotides matching TRBD2. The CDR3 sequence is 15 residues long. The V and J ends lost 4 bases and 4 bases, in that order; junction bases with no gene match: 4. This CDR3 reads CASSSSSGGPDTQYF. CDR3 coding DNA: TGTGCCAGCAGTTCTTCTAGCGGGGGGCCAGATACGCAGTATTTT.

This chain joins TRBV18 and TRBJ2-5; possible D gene TRBD1, 6 bases. This CDR3 contains 14 residues. Trimming removed 5 bases from V and 2 bases from J, with 12 bases in between. CDR1 is KGHSH, CDR2 LQKENI, per germline. CDR3 nucleotide sequence: TGTGCCAGCTCATCGGACAGTTTTCAAGAGACCCAGTACTTC. Encoded protein: CASSSDSFQETQYF.

V and J are TRBV25-1 and TRBJ2-7, with 11 bases lining up with TRBD1. With V trimmed by 3 bases and J by 5 bases, 9 bases remained unmatched. In germline, CDR1 is MGHDK, CDR2 SYGVNS. This CDR3 region has 16 residues. The DNA for the CDR3 is TGTGCCAGCAGTGACCCTCGGACAGGGGGCATTGACGAGCAGTACTTC. It is translated as CASSDPRTGGIDEQYF.

The chain carries TRBV9 and TRBJ2-1; D gene unclear. Between the trimmed V and J ends, which lost 2 bases and 0 bases, there was a span of 9 bases. This CDR3 is 15 amino acids long. CDR1 SGDLS and CDR2 YYNGEE come from the germline V gene. CDR3 amino acids: CASSVDGDSYNEQFF. The CDR3 region has the DNA TGTGCCAGCAGCGTTGACGGAGACTCCTACAATGAGCAGTTCTTC.

This clonotype has just a few counts. V is TRBV5-1 and J is TRBJ1-4; possible D gene TRBD1, 5 bases. V was shortened by 0 bases and J by 8 bases, with 17 bases between the two germline ends. Germline V gene lookup returns CDR1 SGHRS and CDR2 YFSETQ. This CDR3 has 16 residues. The CDR3 spells CASSLGLGVSGEKLFF. The CDR3 DNA follows: TGCGCCAGCAGCTTGGGATTAGGGGTTAGTGGCGAAAAACTGTTTTTT.

This clonotype was observed a few times. A read error may account for a junction end that differs from germline. This chain uses TRBV14 with TRBJ2-7; no reliable D call. Germline lookup yields CDR1 SGHDN and CDR2 FVKESK. The CDR3 is 12 amino acids. The CDR3 nucleotides read TGTGCCAGCAGCCAAGGAGGTACCCGGACGAACTTC. Protein sequence: CASSQGGTRTNF. Combining the CDR3 with reference TRBV14 and TRBJ2-7 gives the whole variable domain EAGVTQFPSHSVIEKGQTVTLRCDPISGHDNLYWYRRVMGKEIKFLLHFVKESKQDESGMPNNRFLAERTGGTYSTLKVQPAELEDSGVYFCASSQGGTRTNFGPGTRLTVT.

This clonotype has a handful of counts. The chain has TRBV7-6 and TRBJ1-5, with 11 nucleotides matching TRBD1. The J segment lost 6 bases and the V segment lost 5 bases, leaving 3 bases of the junction unmatched. From germline, CDR1 is SGHVS and CDR2 FNYEAQ. The CDR3 is 14 residues long. In DNA, the CDR3 is TGTGCCAGCAGCCCCGGGACAGGGGGTCAGCCCCAGCATTTT. Amino acids: CASSPGTGGQPQHF.

In this sample, this clonotype turned up a few times. V usage is TRBV7-9 and J usage is TRBJ1-1; tentative D call: TRBD1 (5 bases). There are 14 residues in the CDR3. Trimming left V 5 bases short and J 1 base short, with 11 bases between. The V gene's germline CDR1 is SEHNR and CDR2 FQNEAQ (reference sequence). The CDR3 reads CASSRSDRNTEAFF. The CDR3 DNA reads TGTGCCAGCAGCCGCTCTGACAGGAACACTGAAGCTTTCTTT.

A few counts support this clonotype. The chain recombines TRBV5-1 with TRBJ2-1; 7 bases map to TRBD1. This CDR3 region has 14 residues. CDR1 and CDR2 from the germline V gene are SGHRS and YFSETQ. V dropped 4 bases and J dropped 7; count of bases not matched to a gene: 8. CDR3 nucleotides: TGCGCCAGCAGCACCGACAGGGTCGGTAATGAGCAGTTCTTC. This translates into CASSTDRVGNEQFF.